This TCR beta chain was captured by sequencing in a study of T cells in localized non-small cell lung cancer. Study-wide results and limits: Highest T cell clonality was seen in uninvolved adjacent lung, surpassing that measured in tumor. Adjacent lung was found to contain a median roughly 60 of the top 100 tumor clones. An association was observed between higher blood T cell density and longer overall survival. Heterogeneity remains possible, as sequencing covered one tumor region only.

Method: immunoSEQ multiplex PCR; TCRdb's copy keeps in-frame clones and lacks some. The sample lists 45,000 to 55,000 clones; roughly 80% were seen once. V lost 4 bases and J 7 bases, leaving 11 bases between the germline ends. CDR1 and CDR2 (germline): MNHEY, SVGAGI. This CDR3 has 13 residues. As concerns this clone: Its antigen remains unknown.

This chain uses TRBV6-5 with TRBJ1-5, with D possibly TRBD1 on 6 matching bases. Sequenced here: peripheral blood, sampled before any cancer treatment. The source of this sequence is a man aged 35 to 70 with stage I squamous cell lung carcinoma. The CDR3 region has the DNA TGTGCCAGCAGTTCACAGGGCCGGCAGCCCCAGCATTTT. Protein: CASSSQGRQPQHF.